This T cell receptor beta chain was captured by sequencing in a study of blood T cell repertoires in COVID-19. Study-level information: Acute and convalescent COVID-19 specimens originated in the United States, Italy and Spain.

TCRdb keeps only in-frame clones here, not all; method: immunoSEQ multiplex PCR. The table records approximately 300,000 clones, more than 85% of them present only once. Germline CDR1 and CDR2: SGDLS and YYNGEE. Trimming removed 7 bases from V and 7 bases from J; junction bases left unmatched: 8. This CDR3 contains 14 residues. The source of this sequence is a woman aged 25 to 45 who had recovered from COVID-19. The sequenced material came from PBMCs or T cells enriched from blood (not recorded which). V and J are TRBV9 and TRBJ2-1, with TRBD2 matching over 10 bases. The DNA of the CDR3 is TGTGCCAGCGGACAGCGGGGGGGCATGAATGAGCAGTTCTTC. Its translation is CASGQRGGMNEQFF.